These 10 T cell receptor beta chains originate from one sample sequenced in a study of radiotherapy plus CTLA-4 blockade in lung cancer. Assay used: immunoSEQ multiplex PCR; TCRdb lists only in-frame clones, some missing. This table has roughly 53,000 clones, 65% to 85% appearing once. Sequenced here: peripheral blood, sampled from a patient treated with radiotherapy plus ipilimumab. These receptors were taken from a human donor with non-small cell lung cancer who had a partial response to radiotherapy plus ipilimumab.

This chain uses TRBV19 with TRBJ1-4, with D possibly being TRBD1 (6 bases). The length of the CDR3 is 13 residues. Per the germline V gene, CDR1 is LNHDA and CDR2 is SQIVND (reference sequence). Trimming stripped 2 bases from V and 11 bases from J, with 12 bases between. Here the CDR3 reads CASSISDTGKLFF. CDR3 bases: TGTGCCAGTAGTATATCCGACACAGGGAAACTGTTTTTT. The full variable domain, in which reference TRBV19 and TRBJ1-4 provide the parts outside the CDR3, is DGGITQSPKYLFRKEGQNVTLSCEQNLNHDAMYWYRQDPGQGLRLIYYSQIVNDFQKGDIAEGYSVSREKKESFPLTVTSAQKNPTAFYLCASSISDTGKLFFGSGTQLSVL.

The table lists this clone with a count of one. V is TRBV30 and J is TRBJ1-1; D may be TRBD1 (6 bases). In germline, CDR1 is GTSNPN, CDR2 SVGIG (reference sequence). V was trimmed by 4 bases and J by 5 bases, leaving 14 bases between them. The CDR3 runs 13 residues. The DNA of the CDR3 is TGTGCCTGGACCCGGACAGTTGGGACTGAAGCTTTCTTT. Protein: CAWTRTVGTEAFF.

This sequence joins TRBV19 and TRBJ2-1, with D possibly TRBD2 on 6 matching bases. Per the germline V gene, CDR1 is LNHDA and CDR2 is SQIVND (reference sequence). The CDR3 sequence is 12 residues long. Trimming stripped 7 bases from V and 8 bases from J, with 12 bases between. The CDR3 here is CASTMGGDEQFF. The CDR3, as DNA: TGTGCCAGTACCATGGGGGGAGATGAGCAGTTCTTC.

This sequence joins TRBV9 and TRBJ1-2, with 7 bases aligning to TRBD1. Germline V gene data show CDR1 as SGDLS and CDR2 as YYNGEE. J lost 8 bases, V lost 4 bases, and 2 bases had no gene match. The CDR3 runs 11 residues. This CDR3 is CASSLQGGYTF. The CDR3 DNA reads TGTGCCAGCAGCCTACAGGGGGGCTACACCTTC.

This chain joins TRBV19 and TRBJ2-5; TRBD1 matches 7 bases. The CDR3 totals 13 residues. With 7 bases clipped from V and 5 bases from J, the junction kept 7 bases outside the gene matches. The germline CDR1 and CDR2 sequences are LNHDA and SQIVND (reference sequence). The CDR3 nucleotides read TGTGCCAGTAAAGACAGGGCTACGGAGACCCAGTACTTC. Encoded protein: CASKDRATETQYF.

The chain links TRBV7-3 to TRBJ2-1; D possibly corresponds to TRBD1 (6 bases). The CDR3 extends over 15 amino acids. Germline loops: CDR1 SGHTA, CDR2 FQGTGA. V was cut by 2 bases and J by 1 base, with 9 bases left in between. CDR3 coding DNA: TGTGCCAGCAGCTTACAGGGGAGTTCCTACAATGAGCAGTTCTTC. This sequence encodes CASSLQGSSYNEQFF. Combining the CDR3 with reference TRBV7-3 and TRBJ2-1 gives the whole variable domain GAGVSQTPSNKVTEKGKYVELRCDPISGHTALYWYRQSLGQGPEFLIYFQGTGAADDSGLPNDRFFAVRPEGSVSTLKIQRTERGDSAVYLCASSLQGSSYNEQFFGPGTRLTVL.

The CDR3 reads CASRPRGQGLEGYTF. CDR3 nucleotides: TGTGCCAGCCGACCTCGGGGACAGGGCCTGGAGGGCTACACCTTC. The chain joins TRBV19 to TRBJ1-2; 9 bases line up with TRBD1. Germline CDR1 is LNHDA and CDR2 is SQIVND (reference sequence). The junction had 16 bases not matched to a gene; V was cut back by 9 bases and J by 8 bases. The CDR3 contains 15 residues.

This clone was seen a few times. In nucleotides, the CDR3 is TGTGCCAGCAGGGAGCACTCTGGAAACACCATATATTTT. It specifies CASREHSGNTIYF. The V call is TRBV28, the J call TRBJ1-3; D not certain. Trimming left V 6 bases short and J 0 bases short, with 6 bases between. CDR3 length: 13 residues. Germline CDR1 and CDR2: MDHEN and SYDVKM.

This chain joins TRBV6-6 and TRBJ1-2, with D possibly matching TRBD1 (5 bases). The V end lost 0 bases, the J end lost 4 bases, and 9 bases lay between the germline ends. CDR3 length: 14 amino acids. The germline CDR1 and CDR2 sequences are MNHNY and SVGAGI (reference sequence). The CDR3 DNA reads TGTGCCAGCAGTTACTCAGGCAGGGCCTATGGCTACACCTTC. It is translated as CASSYSGRAYGYTF.

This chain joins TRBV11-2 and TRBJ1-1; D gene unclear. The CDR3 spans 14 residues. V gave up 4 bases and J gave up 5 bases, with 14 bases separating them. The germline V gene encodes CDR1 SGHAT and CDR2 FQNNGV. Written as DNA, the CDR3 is TGTGCCAGCAGCTCCCCCGGTGCCGTGACTGAAGCTTTCTTT. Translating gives CASSSPGAVTEAFF.